This is a list of T cell receptor beta chains from one sample in a study of read filtering for tumor transcriptome and immune sequencing. TCRdb independently ran MiXCR on the reads; one entry per CDR3 protein. The sample holds about 48,000 distinct CDR3 sequences, approximately 18% seen once. Specimen: a population of CD138-negative cells sorted from bone marrow. These receptors all stem from a donor at least 40 years old with multiple myeloma. The CDR3 runs from the conserved cysteine through the conserved F or W. A D gene is named only where the DNA matches it firmly. Size tells how often a clone was seen (once, few, many) or the class of an expanded clone, and some rows leave it out.

.,.,TRBV29-1,TRBJ1-1,CSVEAGPRRTEAFF,TGCAGCGTTGAAGCGGGACCGAGGAGGACTGAAGCTTTCTTT
few,.,TRBV4-2,TRBJ2-3,CASSQVGPDTQYF,TGTGCCAGCAGCCAAGTCGGACCAGATACGCAGTATTTT
many,.,TRBV7-2,TRBJ2-3,CASSLDWTDTDTQYF,TGTGCCAGCAGCTTAGATTGGACAGACACAGATACGCAGTATTTT
many,TRBD1,TRBV29-1,TRBJ2-1,CSVEKGRGGTGDEQFF,TGCAGCGTGGAAAAAGGGCGGGGCGGGACAGGAGATGAGCAGTTCTTC
few,.,TRBV20-1,TRBJ2-5,CSANFIQGSQETQYF,TGCAGTGCTAACTTTATACAGGGTTCCCAAGAGACCCAGTACTTC
.,.,TRBV7-3,TRBJ2-5,CASSSQGSGETQYF,TGTGCCAGCAGCTCACAAGGATCGGGAGAGACCCAGTACTTC
many,TRBD1,TRBV5-1,TRBJ2-2,CASSKGQGASRTGELFF,TGCGCCAGCAGCAAGGGACAGGGGGCAAGTCGCACCGGGGAGCTGTTTTTT
many,TRBD1,TRBV4-2,TRBJ2-2,CASSQDPKSETGASTGELFF,TGTGCCAGCAGCCAAGATCCCAAAAGCGAGACAGGGGCGAGCACCGGGGAGCTGTTTTTT
.,TRBD2,TRBV5-1,TRBJ2-2,CASSLNLAGGTGELFF,TGCGCCAGCAGCTTGAATCTAGCGGGAGGCACCGGTGAGCTGTTTTTT
.,.,TRBV6-2/TRBV6-3,TRBJ2-2,CASSYVPVVGTGELFF,TGTGCCAGCAGTTACGTCCCGGTCGTGGGCACCGGGGAGCTGTTTTTT
many,.,TRBV11-2,TRBJ2-2,CASSIINNTPGELFF,TGTGCCAGCAGTATAATAAATAACACGCCCGGGGAGCTGTTTTTT
few,TRBD1,TRBV3-1,TRBJ2-3,CASSPRDRDTDTQYF,TGTGCCAGCAGCCCGCGGGACAGGGATACAGATACGCAGTATTTT
.,.,TRBV20-1,TRBJ1-5,CSALTHQGSNQPQHF,TGCAGTGCTCTTACACACCAGGGGAGCAATCAGCCCCAGCATTTT
many,.,TRBV28,TRBJ1-5,CASGSRDRRNQPQHF,TGTGCCAGCGGGAGCCGGGACCGTCGCAATCAGCCCCAGCATTTT
many,.,TRBV5-1,TRBJ1-1,CASSLEGAPEAFF,TGCGCCAGCAGCTTGGAGGGAGCCCCTGAAGCTTTCTTT
many,.,TRBV13,TRBJ2-7,CASSLVGGSEQYF,TGTGCCAGCAGCTTAGTTGGAGGGAGCGAGCAGTACTTC
many,.,TRBV12-3/TRBV12-4,TRBJ2-7,CASSGQLEQYF,TGTGCCAGCAGCGGACAGCTCGAGCAGTACTTC
many,.,TRBV12-3/TRBV12-4,TRBJ2-1,CASSLSRGRDYNEQFF,TGTGCCAGCAGCTTATCGAGAGGCAGGGACTACAATGAGCAGTTCTTC
many,TRBD2,TRBV12-3/TRBV12-4,TRBJ2-2,CASSPTGTSKTGELFF,TGTGCCAGCAGCCCCACCGGGACTAGCAAGACCGGGGAGCTGTTTTTT
.,TRBD2,TRBV5-1,TRBJ2-7,CASSLALSSGYEQYF,TGCGCCAGCAGCTTGGCCCTCTCTAGCGGCTACGAGCAGTACTTC
many,TRBD2,TRBV19,TRBJ2-7,CASSISGTSAVLGEQYF,TGTGCCAGTAGTATCTCCGGGACTAGCGCCGTTCTTGGCGAGCAGTACTTC
.,TRBD1,TRBV4-1,TRBJ2-1,CASSQPPAGQGGEQRVVRRDEQFF,TGCGCCAGCAGCCAACCGCCGGCGGGACAGGGCGGGGAGCAACGGGTCGTCCGGCGGGATGAGCAGTTCTTC
many,TRBD1,TRBV7-9,TRBJ1-5,CASSLATGGSQHF,TGTGCCAGCAGCTTAGCTACAGGGGGGTCCCAGCATTTT
many,TRBD2,TRBV29-1,TRBJ2-1,CSVEGLADNEQFF,TGCAGCGTTGAAGGGCTAGCGGACAATGAGCAGTTCTTC
many,TRBD2,TRBV7-2,TRBJ2-1,CASSGASGSLGSYNEQFF,TGTGCCAGCAGCGGCGCTAGCGGGAGTCTAGGTTCCTACAATGAGCAGTTCTTC
.,.,TRBV2,TRBJ1-1,CASSALRTEAFF,TGTGCCAGCAGTGCGTTGCGCACTGAAGCTTTCTTT